This T cell receptor beta chain is from a study of cytomegalovirus exposure and HLA in healthy donors. CDR1 SGHRS and CDR2 YFSETQ come from the germline V gene. This CDR3 is 17 amino acids long. Trimming cost V 0 bases and J 4 bases; bases outside gene matches: 8. The study ran its PCR with 60 Vbeta and 13 Jbeta primers. Profiled with immunoSEQ multiplex PCR; TCRdb holds only in-frame clones, not every one. The data hold under 200,000 clones, with around 84% observed a single time. Sequenced material: PBMCs. This clonotype was obtained from a man between 40 and 49 years old in good health and CMV-seropositive. This rearrangement joins TRBV5-1 to TRBJ2-1; 9 bases fit TRBD2. The CDR3 spells CASSLGSGRVGYNEQFF. DNA of the CDR3: TGCGCCAGCAGCTTGGGTAGCGGGAGAGTCGGATACAATGAGCAGTTCTTC.